Each of the 6 T cell receptor beta chains below was sequenced from the same sample in a study of OX40 agonist ivuxolimab in advanced cancers. Sequencing used immunoSEQ multiplex PCR; TCRdb keeps in-frame clones, though not all of them. The table has about 98,000 clones, 90% to 95% seen once. The input for sequencing was CD4+ or CD8+ T cells sorted from blood, taken in a trial of the OX40 agonist ivuxolimab. Receptors were obtained from an adult with an advanced solid tumor such as melanoma, head and neck, liver or kidney cancer.

The chain recombines TRBV7-3 with TRBJ2-2; D unresolved. CDR1 SGHTA and CDR2 FQGTGA come from the germline V gene. V shed 5 bases and J shed 0 bases, with 4 bases lying between them. This CDR3 comprises 13 residues. CDR3 amino acids: CASSPTNTGELFF. The CDR3 DNA reads TGTGCCAGCAGCCCTACGAACACCGGGGAGCTGTTTTTT.

The rearrangement joins TRBV4-1 to TRBJ2-1; no firm D call. Germline lookup yields CDR1 MGHRA and CDR2 YSYEKL. The CDR3 has 11 residues. The V end was cut by 5 bases, the J end by 9 bases, with 8 bases between. The CDR3 DNA sequence: TGCGCCAGCAGCTACCTTGGTGAGCAGTTCTTC. It yields the protein CASSYLGEQFF.

The V call is TRBV25-1, the J call TRBJ2-2, with 9 positions matching TRBD1. Per germline, CDR1 MGHDK and CDR2 SYGVNS. V shed 2 bases and J 4 bases; nucleotides not matched to a gene: 5. This CDR3 comprises 16 residues. The CDR3 DNA sequence: TGTGCCAGCAGTGAACCTCCGGGACAGGGCACCGGGGAGCTGTTTTTT. Residues: CASSEPPGQGTGELFF.

This clone was observed a single time. Written as DNA, the CDR3 is TGCAGCGCCCTAGGGACTAGCGGGGGTAGCTCCTACAATGAGCAGTTCTTC. This codes for CSALGTSGGSSYNEQFF. This chain links TRBV29-1 with TRBJ2-1, with 14 bases fitting TRBD2. CDR1 SQVTM and CDR2 ANQGSEA come from the germline V gene. The CDR3 consists of 17 residues. V lost 7 bases, J lost 0 bases, and 8 bases stayed unmatched.

This sequence joins TRBV10-3 and TRBJ1-5; TRBD1 aligns across 8 bases. The CDR3 runs to 14 residues. Germline V gene data show CDR1 as ENHRY and CDR2 as SYGVKD. Unmatched junction bases numbered 6, after V lost 6 bases and J lost 5 bases. The CDR3 spells CAIRGDRLDQPQHF. In DNA, the CDR3 is TGTGCCATCAGAGGGGACAGGCTAGATCAGCCCCAGCATTTT.

The V call is TRBV6-5, the J call TRBJ2-3; D ambiguous. The V gene's germline CDR1 is MNHEY and CDR2 SVGAGI. The CDR3 contains 15 residues. Trimming took off 0 bases at V and 0 bases at J, with 7 bases between the two ends. The CDR3 reads CASSYSDTSTDTQYF. For the CDR3, the DNA is TGTGCCAGCAGTTACTCGGATACTAGCACAGATACGCAGTATTTT.